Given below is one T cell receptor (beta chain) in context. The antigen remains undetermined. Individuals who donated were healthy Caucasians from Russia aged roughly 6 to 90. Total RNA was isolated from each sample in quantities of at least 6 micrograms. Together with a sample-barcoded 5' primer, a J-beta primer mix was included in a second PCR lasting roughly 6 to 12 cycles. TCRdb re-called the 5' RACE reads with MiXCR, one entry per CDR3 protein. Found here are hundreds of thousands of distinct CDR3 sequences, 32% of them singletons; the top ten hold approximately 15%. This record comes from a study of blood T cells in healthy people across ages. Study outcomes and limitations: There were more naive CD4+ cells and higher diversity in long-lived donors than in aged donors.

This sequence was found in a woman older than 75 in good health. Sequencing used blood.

The CDR3, as DNA: TGTGCCTGGAGCGGGGACGGGCCCCTCCACTTT. It translates to CAWSGDGPLHF. The chain combines TRBV30 with TRBJ1-6; D possibly corresponds to TRBD1 (5 bases). Trimming stripped 3 bases from V and 13 bases from J, with 10 bases between. CDR3 length: 11 amino acids. Germline values: CDR1 GTSNPN, CDR2 SVGIG (reference sequence).